These 30 T cell receptor beta chains came from one sample sequenced in a study of early T cells in non-severe SARS-CoV-2 infection. TCRdb reprocessed the 5' RACE reads via MiXCR and lists one record per CDR3 protein. Counted here are about 49,000 distinct CDR3 sequences, roughly 6.5% occurring once; the ten biggest clones make up less than 3.5%. The source material was whole blood, sampled at baseline. The receptors originated from an adult who was a healthcare worker with PCR-confirmed SARS-CoV-2 infection or an uninfected control (not recorded which).

This clonotype was seen more than once but under ten times. The chain carries TRBV5-6 and TRBJ2-1; tentative D call: TRBD2 (6 bases). The V and J ends lost 1 base and 6 bases respectively, with 23 bases between them. Germline V gives CDR1 SGHDT, CDR2 YYEEEE. CDR3 size: 18 residues. CDR3 residues: CASSLSLADGQGVNEQFF. In DNA, the CDR3 is TGTGCCAGCAGCTTGTCCTTAGCGGACGGTCAGGGCGTCAATGAGCAGTTCTTC.

This clonotype was seen at least ten times. J is TRBJ2-7 and V is TRBV7-2; D is perhaps TRBD2 (5 bases). The CDR3 loop spans 12 amino acids. Trimming cost V 1 base and J 7 bases, with 8 bases left between them. Per germline, CDR1 SGHTA and CDR2 FQGNSA. CDR3 amino acids: CASSLDRREQYF. CDR3 in DNA: TGTGCCAGCAGCTTAGACCGGAGGGAGCAGTACTTC.

This clonotype was seen ten or more times. The chain uses TRBV9 and TRBJ2-2, with 8 bases aligning to TRBD1. The V segment lost 4 bases and the J segment 1 base; nucleotides outside the gene matches: 3. The germline V gene encodes CDR1 SGDLS and CDR2 YYNGEE. This CDR3 has 15 residues. Written as DNA, the CDR3 is TGTGCCAGCAGCAAGACAGGGGTGAACACCGGGGAGCTGTTTTTT. It encodes CASSKTGVNTGELFF.

This clonotype turned up a few times. This rearrangement joins TRBV6-2 or TRBV6-3 to TRBJ2-3; possible D gene TRBD2, 5 bases. Trimming removed 2 bases at V and 2 bases at J, with 5 bases between. This CDR3 comprises 13 residues. CDR1 is MNHEY, CDR2 SVGEGT, per germline. The DNA for the CDR3 is TGTGCCAGCAGTTACCGGGACACAGATACGCAGTATTTT. This translates into CASSYRDTDTQYF.

Turning to this clonotype: Its ends do not fully match the called genes, so a read error is possible. The chain has TRBV11-2 and TRBJ2-3; D is perhaps TRBD1 or TRBD2 (5 bases each). The CDR3 length is 16 residues. Germline CDR1 is SGHAT and CDR2 is FQNNGV. CDR3 residues: CPSADRVGLRTDTQYF. CDR3 in DNA: TGTCCCAGCGCAGACAGAGTAGGACTCCGCACAGATACGCAGTATTTT. Together with reference TRBV11-2 and TRBJ2-3, the CDR3 gives the full variable domain: EAGVAQSPRYKIIEKRQSVAFWCNPISGHATLYWYQQILGQGPKLLIQFQNNGVVDDSQLPKDRFSAERLKGVDSTLKIQPAKLEDSAVYLCPSADRVGLRTDTQYFGPGTRLTVL.

At least ten counts were recorded for this clonotype. The chain uses TRBV20-1 and TRBJ1-2; D not certain. Looked up from germline, CDR1 is DFQATT and CDR2 is SNEGSKA (reference sequence). V was pared by 5 bases and J by 5 bases, with 21 bases between. This CDR3 contains 15 residues. The CDR3, as DNA: TGCAGTGCTCGAGCCCGGACGAGCCTAGAGTATGGCTACACCTTC. Encoded protein: CSARARTSLEYGYTF.

This clonotype has a handful of counts. CDR3 sequence reads: CASSLVGRAKNQETQYF. CDR3 coding DNA: TGTGCCAGCAGTCTTGTGGGCCGGGCAAAAAACCAAGAGACCCAGTACTTC. The rearrangement links TRBV5-4 to TRBJ2-5; D remains ambiguous. CDR1 and CDR2 (germline): SGHNT, YYREEE (reference sequence). There are 17 residues in the CDR3. V was shortened by 5 bases and J by 0 bases, with 20 bases between the two germline ends.

As regards this clonotype: The junction departs from the called germline gene at one end, perhaps through a read error. V is TRBV4-1 and J is TRBJ2-4, with 11 positions matching TRBD1. The germline gives CDR1 MGHRA, CDR2 YSYEKL. This CDR3 region has 17 residues. CDR3 in amino acids: CANSPPIGTGGPNIQYF. CDR3 bases: TGCGCCAACAGCCCGCCGATTGGGACAGGGGGTCCCAACATTCAGTACTTC.

This clonotype was detected many times. The chain recombines TRBV7-2 with TRBJ2-5, with D possibly being TRBD1 (6 bases). This CDR3 spans 16 amino acids. Germline CDR1 is SGHTA and CDR2 is FQGNSA. With 3 bases removed from V and 0 bases from J, the gap between germline ends came to 14 bases. The CDR3 sequence is CASSLAGVLNQETQYF. The CDR3 DNA sequence: TGTGCCAGCAGCTTGGCAGGGGTCCTAAACCAAGAGACCCAGTACTTC.

The chain joins TRBV11-2 to TRBJ1-5; D is perhaps TRBD1 (6 bases). The CDR3 runs 15 residues. V shed 4 bases and J shed 7 bases, with 17 bases lying between them. Germline CDR1 reads SGHAT; CDR2 reads FQNNGV. The CDR3 loop is CASSWGASQDQPQHF. The CDR3 nucleotides are TGTGCCAGCAGCTGGGGGGCTTCGCAGGACCAGCCCCAGCATTTT.

This clonotype was counted a few times. CDR3 DNA: TGTGCCAAAGCCAGCCCCGGGACCACCTACGAGCAGTACTTC. This sequence encodes CAKASPGTTYEQYF. This chain links TRBV6-5 with TRBJ2-7; D may be TRBD1 or TRBD2 (5 bases each). Germline V gives CDR1 MNHEY, CDR2 SVGAGI. V was trimmed by 10 bases and J by 2 bases, leaving 18 bases between them. There are 14 residues in the CDR3.

The chain links TRBV7-2 to TRBJ1-5; D is ambiguous. With 5 bases removed from V and 3 bases from J, the gap between germline ends came to 11 bases. Germline V gene lookup returns CDR1 SGHTA and CDR2 FQGNSA. CDR3 length equals 14 residues. CDR3 sequence (DNA): TGTGCCAGCAGCCCAAATACGGTCAATCAGCCCCAGCATTTT. Amino acid sequence: CASSPNTVNQPQHF.

This clonotype was detected a few times. J is TRBJ1-3 and V is TRBV7-2, with 7 positions matching TRBD1. The CDR3 is 16 amino acids. Losses at the gene ends were 3 bases for V and 0 bases for J; bases not matched to a gene: 5. CDR1 is SGHTA, CDR2 FQGNSA, per germline. The CDR3, as DNA: TGTGCCAGCAGCTTTACAGGGGCTAGCTCTGGAAACACCATATATTTT. The encoded protein is CASSFTGASSGNTIYF. The whole variable domain, remainder taken from reference TRBV7-2 and TRBJ1-3, is GAGVSQSPSNKVTEKGKDVELRCDPISGHTALYWYRQSLGQGLEFLIYFQGNSAPDKSGLPSDRFSAERTGGSVSTLTIQRTQQEDSAVYLCASSFTGASSGNTIYFGEGSWLTVV.

This clonotype was seen repeatedly, ten times or more. V usage is TRBV27 and J usage is TRBJ2-2, with 12 bases that match TRBD2. The CDR3 is 16 amino acids. Germline-derived CDR1 and CDR2 are MNHEY and SMNVEV (reference sequence). The trim removed 6 bases at V and 1 base at J, leaving 3 bases unmatched. The CDR3 spells CASSPGLAGNTGELFF. CDR3 sequence (DNA): TGTGCCAGCAGCCCGGGACTAGCGGGGAACACCGGGGAGCTGTTTTTT.

This clonotype was seen repeatedly, ten times or more. The V and J genes are TRBV2 and TRBJ2-3, with 9 positions matching TRBD1. The CDR3 spans 15 residues. The V gene's germline CDR1 is SNHLY and CDR2 FYNNEI. V lost 6 bases, J lost 0 bases, and 4 bases stayed unmatched. CDR3 nucleotide sequence: TGTGCCAGCAGGGGACAGGGCCTTAGCACAGATACGCAGTATTTT. It codes for CASRGQGLSTDTQYF.

There are many counts of this clonotype. The V gene is TRBV20-1, the J gene TRBJ1-2; a possible D gene is TRBD1 (6 bases). V gave up 6 bases and J gave up 6 bases, with 17 bases separating them. The CDR3 extends over 13 amino acids. Germline CDR1 is DFQATT and CDR2 is SNEGSKA (reference sequence). For the CDR3, the DNA is TGCAGTGCAAGTCTCGGGCAGGGGAATGGCTACACCTTC. It codes for CSASLGQGNGYTF.

This chain links TRBV30 with TRBJ2-3; D is undetermined. Trimming stripped 2 bases from V and 6 bases from J, with 12 bases between. The CDR3 is made up of 13 amino acids. Germline CDR1 reads GTSNPN; CDR2 reads SVGIG (reference sequence). CDR3: CAWSLLRADTQYF. The CDR3 bases are TGTGCCTGGAGTTTATTGCGAGCTGATACGCAGTATTTT. The variable domain in full, completed from reference TRBV30 and TRBJ2-3, reads SQTIHQWPATLVQPVGSPLSLECTVEGTSNPNLYWYRQAAGRGLQLLFYSVGIGQISSEVPQNLSASRPQDRQFILSSKKLLLSDSGFYLCAWSLLRADTQYFGPGTRLTVL.

In its sample, this clonotype was seen many times. CDR3 DNA: TGCAGTGCTAGAGGAAGGGGGAGGGACACTGAAGCTTTCTTT. Amino acid sequence: CSARGRGRDTEAFF. The chain uses TRBV20-1 and TRBJ1-1; TRBD1 is a possible D gene (6 bases). V shed 1 base and J shed 3 bases, with 12 bases lying between them. Germline V gene data show CDR1 as DFQATT and CDR2 as SNEGSKA (reference sequence). The CDR3 extends over 14 amino acids.

This clonotype was observed many times. The J gene is TRBJ1-5, the V gene TRBV12-3 or TRBV12-4, with a weak D call TRBD1 (5 bases). Trimming took 1 base from V and 11 from J, leaving 15 bases between them. The CDR3 is 14 amino acids. The CDR3 DNA sequence: TGTGCCAGCAGTTTAGTTGCGGGGGTAGAGGCCCAGCATTTT. The encoded protein is CASSLVAGVEAQHF.

This clonotype has a handful of counts. This chain links TRBV4-3 with TRBJ1-1; D gene unclear. Per the germline V gene, CDR1 is LGHNA and CDR2 is YSLEER. The V gene lost 0 bases and the J gene lost 5 bases, with 16 bases spanning the gap. The CDR3 has 16 residues. The CDR3 DNA is TGCGCCAGCAGCCAAGATTTCAATCGCAGAGGGACTGAAGCTTTCTTT. Protein product: CASSQDFNRRGTEAFF.

This clonotype was recorded at least ten times. The V and J genes are TRBV25-1 and TRBJ1-2; possible D gene TRBD1, 5 bases. Germline V gene lookup returns CDR1 MGHDK and CDR2 SYGVNS. Trimming took 5 bases from V and 8 from J, leaving 15 bases between them. The CDR3 runs 13 residues. DNA for the CDR3: TGTGCCAGCAGTCCCCGGGGAGGGACCGGCTACACCTTC. This codes for CASSPRGGTGYTF.

The rearrangement links TRBV9 to TRBJ2-7; D is ambiguous. Germline V gene sequence: CDR1 SGDLS, CDR2 YYNGEE. The CDR3 extends over 14 amino acids. V lost 1 base and J 6 bases, leaving 14 bases between the germline ends. CDR3 nucleotide sequence: TGTGCCAGCAGCGTACGAAACGGTCCCGCCGAGCAGTACTTC. This codes for CASSVRNGPAEQYF.

This clonotype was seen at least ten times. The chain employs TRBV12-3 or TRBV12-4 and TRBJ2-6, with 9 bases matching TRBD2. Trimming took 3 bases from V and 0 from J; bases not matched to a gene: 12. The CDR3 is 20 amino acids. The CDR3 nucleotides read TGTGCCAGCAGTTTCAGTACTAGCGGGCGGTTAAGCTCTGGGGCCAACGTCCTGACTTTC. It translates to CASSFSTSGRLSSGANVLTF.

In this sample, this clonotype turned up a few times. J is TRBJ1-1 and V is TRBV4-1; 10 bases are shared with TRBD1. After removal of 0 bases from V and 3 bases from J, the junction contained 1 base not matched to a gene. This CDR3 is 15 amino acids long. CDR1 and CDR2 (germline): MGHRA, YSYEKL. For the CDR3, the DNA is TGCGCCAGCAGCCAAGATGACAGGGGGCACACTGAAGCTTTCTTT. This codes for CASSQDDRGHTEAFF.

This clonotype has ten or more counts. The rearrangement uses TRBV30 and TRBJ2-6; D possibly uses TRBD1 or TRBD2 (5 bases each). Trimming left V 5 bases short and J 0 bases short, with 14 bases between. Germline V gene data show CDR1 as GTSNPN and CDR2 as SVGIG (reference sequence). The CDR3 loop spans 16 amino acids. The DNA for the CDR3 is TGTGCCTGGGCTCGGGGCATGACCTCTGGGGCCAACGTCCTGACTTTC. Translated, it gives CAWARGMTSGANVLTF.

This chain connects TRBV20-1 to TRBJ2-1; TRBD2 matches at 9 bases. J lost 4 bases, V lost 4 bases, and 5 bases had no gene match. Germline V gene data show CDR1 as DFQATT and CDR2 as SNEGSKA (reference sequence). This CDR3 has 14 amino acids. DNA for the CDR3: TGCAGTGCTACTAGCGGGGCGGAATACAATGAGCAGTTCTTC. Amino acids: CSATSGAEYNEQFF.

A few counts support this clonotype. This rearrangement joins TRBV19 to TRBJ2-3; TRBD2 agrees at 7 bases. This CDR3 comprises 17 residues. Germline CDR1 LNHDA, CDR2 SQIVND (reference sequence). With V trimmed by 0 bases and J by 1 base, 7 bases remained unmatched. The CDR3 here is CASSIDSAAGGTDTQYF. CDR3 DNA sequence: TGTGCCAGTAGTATAGATTCTGCCGCGGGGGGCACAGATACGCAGTATTTT.

The sample holds many counts of this clonotype. V gene TRBV20-1 combines with J gene TRBJ2-7; 11 nucleotides match TRBD2. The germline V gene has CDR1 DFQATT and CDR2 SNEGSKA (reference sequence). V lost 3 bases and J lost 6; bases outside the gene matches: 1. This CDR3 contains 12 residues. The CDR3 here is CSASLAGGEQYF. In DNA form, the CDR3 reads TGCAGTGCTAGCCTAGCGGGGGGCGAGCAGTACTTC.

This clonotype occurred a few times. This rearrangement joins TRBV6-5 to TRBJ1-6; 7 positions match TRBD1. Trimming removed 4 bases from V and 5 bases from J; junction bases left unmatched: 2. There are 14 residues in the CDR3. Germline V gives CDR1 MNHEY, CDR2 SVGAGI. The CDR3 sequence: CASSSDRNNSPLHF. The CDR3 nucleotides read TGTGCCAGCAGTTCGGACAGGAATAATTCACCCCTCCACTTT.

This clonotype has ten or more counts. The V call is TRBV20-1, the J call TRBJ2-1; 11 nucleotides align to TRBD1. Losses at the gene ends were 3 bases for V and 6 bases for J; bases not matched to a gene: 4. CDR3 length equals 14 residues. The germline CDR1 and CDR2 sequences are DFQATT and SNEGSKA (reference sequence). CDR3 nucleotide sequence: TGCAGTGCTAGCTCCGGGACAGGGGGCAATGAGCAGTTCTTC. Translated: CSASSGTGGNEQFF.